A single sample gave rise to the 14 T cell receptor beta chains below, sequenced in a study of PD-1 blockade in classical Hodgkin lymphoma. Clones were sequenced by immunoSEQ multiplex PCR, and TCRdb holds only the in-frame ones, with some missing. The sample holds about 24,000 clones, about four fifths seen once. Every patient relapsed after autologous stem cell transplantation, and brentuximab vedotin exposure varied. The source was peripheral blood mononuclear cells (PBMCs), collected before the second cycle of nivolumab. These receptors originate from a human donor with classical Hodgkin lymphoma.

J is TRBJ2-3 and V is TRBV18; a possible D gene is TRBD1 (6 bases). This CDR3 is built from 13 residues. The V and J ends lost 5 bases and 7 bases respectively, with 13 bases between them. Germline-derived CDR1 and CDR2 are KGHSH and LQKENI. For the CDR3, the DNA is TGTGCCAGCTCATCACAGGGATCAAATACGCAGTATTTT. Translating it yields CASSSQGSNTQYF.

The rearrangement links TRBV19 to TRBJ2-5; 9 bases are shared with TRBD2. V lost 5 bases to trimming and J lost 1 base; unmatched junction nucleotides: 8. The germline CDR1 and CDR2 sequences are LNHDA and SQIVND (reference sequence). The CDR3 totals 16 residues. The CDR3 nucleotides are TGTGCCAGTAGTCCCCTAGCGGGGTATAGCCAAGAGACCCAGTACTTC. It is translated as CASSPLAGYSQETQYF.

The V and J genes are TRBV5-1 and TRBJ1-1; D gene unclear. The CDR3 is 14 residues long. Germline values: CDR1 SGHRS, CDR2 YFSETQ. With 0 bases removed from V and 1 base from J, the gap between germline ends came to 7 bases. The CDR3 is CASSLGSQNTEAFF. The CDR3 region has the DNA TGCGCCAGCAGCTTGGGCAGCCAGAACACTGAAGCTTTCTTT.

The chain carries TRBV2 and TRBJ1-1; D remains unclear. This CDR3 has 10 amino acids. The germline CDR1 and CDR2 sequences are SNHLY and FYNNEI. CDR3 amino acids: CAEANTEAFF. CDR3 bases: TGTGCAGAAGCGAACACTGAAGCTTTCTTT.

The CDR3 coding sequence is TGCGCCAGCAGCTTGGGTGCAGGGTCCCAAGAGACCCAGTACTTC. It encodes CASSLGAGSQETQYF. The V gene is TRBV5-1, the J gene TRBJ2-5; tentative D call: TRBD1 (5 bases). This CDR3 is 15 amino acids long. In germline, CDR1 is SGHRS, CDR2 YFSETQ. The germline V and J ends were trimmed by 0 bases and 1 base, with 10 bases remaining between them.

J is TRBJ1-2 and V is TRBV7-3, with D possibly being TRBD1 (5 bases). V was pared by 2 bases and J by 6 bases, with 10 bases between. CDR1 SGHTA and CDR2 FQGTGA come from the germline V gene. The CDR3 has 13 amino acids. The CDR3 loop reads CASSLVAGNGYTF. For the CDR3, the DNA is TGTGCCAGCAGCTTAGTTGCAGGGAATGGCTACACCTTC. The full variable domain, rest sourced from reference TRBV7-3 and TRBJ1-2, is GAGVSQTPSNKVTEKGKYVELRCDPISGHTALYWYRQSLGQGPEFLIYFQGTGAADDSGLPNDRFFAVRPEGSVSTLKIQRTERGDSAVYLCASSLVAGNGYTFGSGTRLTVV.

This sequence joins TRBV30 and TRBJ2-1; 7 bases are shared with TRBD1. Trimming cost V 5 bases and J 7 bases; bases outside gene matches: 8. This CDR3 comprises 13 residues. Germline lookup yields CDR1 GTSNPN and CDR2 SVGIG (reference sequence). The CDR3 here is CAWDRIQGNEQFF. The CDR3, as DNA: TGTGCCTGGGACCGAATACAGGGGAATGAGCAGTTCTTC.

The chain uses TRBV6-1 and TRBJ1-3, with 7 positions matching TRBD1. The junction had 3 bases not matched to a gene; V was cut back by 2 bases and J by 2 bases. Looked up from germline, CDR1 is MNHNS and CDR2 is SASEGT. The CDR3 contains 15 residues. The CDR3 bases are TGTGCCAGCAGTGAAAGGGGACAGCCTGGAAACACCATATATTTT. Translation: CASSERGQPGNTIYF.

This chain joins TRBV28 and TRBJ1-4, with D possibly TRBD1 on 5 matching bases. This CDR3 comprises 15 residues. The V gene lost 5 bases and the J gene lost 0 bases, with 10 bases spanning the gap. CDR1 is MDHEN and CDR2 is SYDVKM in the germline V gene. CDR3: CASSQGPSTNEKLFF. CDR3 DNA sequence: TGTGCCAGCAGTCAGGGCCCCTCAACTAATGAAAAACTGTTTTTT.

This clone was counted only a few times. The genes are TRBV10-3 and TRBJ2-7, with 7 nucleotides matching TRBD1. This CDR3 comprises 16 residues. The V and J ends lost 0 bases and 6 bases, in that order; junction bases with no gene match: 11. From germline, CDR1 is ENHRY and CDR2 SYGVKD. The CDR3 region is CAISESLTGHPPEQYF. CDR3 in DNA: TGTGCCATCAGTGAGTCTTTGACAGGGCACCCGCCCGAGCAGTACTTC.

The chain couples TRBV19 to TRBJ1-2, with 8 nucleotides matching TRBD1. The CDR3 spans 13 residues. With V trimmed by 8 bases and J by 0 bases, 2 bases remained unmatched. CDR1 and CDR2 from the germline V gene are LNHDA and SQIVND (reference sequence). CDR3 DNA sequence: TGTGCCAGTCAACAGGGGGCTAACTATGGCTACACCTTC. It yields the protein CASQQGANYGYTF.

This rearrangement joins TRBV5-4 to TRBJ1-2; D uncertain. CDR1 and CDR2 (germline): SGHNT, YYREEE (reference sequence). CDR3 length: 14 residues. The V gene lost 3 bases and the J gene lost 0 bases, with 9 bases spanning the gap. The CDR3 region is CASSSMGTNYGYTF. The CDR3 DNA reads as TGTGCCAGCAGCTCTATGGGGACTAACTATGGCTACACCTTC.

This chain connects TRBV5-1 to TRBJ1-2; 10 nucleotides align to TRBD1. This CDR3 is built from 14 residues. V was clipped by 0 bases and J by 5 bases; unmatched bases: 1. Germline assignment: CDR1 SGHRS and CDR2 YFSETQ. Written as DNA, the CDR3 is TGCGCCAGCAGCTTGGGACAGGGGGCATATGGCTACACCTTC. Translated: CASSLGQGAYGYTF.

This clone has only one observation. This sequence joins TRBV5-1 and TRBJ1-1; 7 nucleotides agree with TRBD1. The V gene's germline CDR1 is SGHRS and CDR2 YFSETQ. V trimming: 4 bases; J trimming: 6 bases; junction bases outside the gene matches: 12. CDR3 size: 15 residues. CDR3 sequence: CASSLNSGGTAEAFF. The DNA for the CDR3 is TGCGCCAGCAGCCTGAATAGCGGGGGGACAGCTGAAGCTTTCTTT.